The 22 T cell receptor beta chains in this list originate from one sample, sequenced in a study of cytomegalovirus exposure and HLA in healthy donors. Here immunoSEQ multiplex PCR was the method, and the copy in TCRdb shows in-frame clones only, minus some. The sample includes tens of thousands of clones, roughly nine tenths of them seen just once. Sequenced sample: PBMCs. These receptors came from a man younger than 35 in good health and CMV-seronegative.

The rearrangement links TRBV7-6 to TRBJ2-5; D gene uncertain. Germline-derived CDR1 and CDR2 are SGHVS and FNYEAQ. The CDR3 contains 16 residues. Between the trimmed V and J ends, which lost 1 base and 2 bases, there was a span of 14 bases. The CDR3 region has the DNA TGTGCCAGCAGCTTAGTGCGTAGTGGGCCGCAAGAGACCCAGTACTTC. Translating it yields CASSLVRSGPQETQYF.

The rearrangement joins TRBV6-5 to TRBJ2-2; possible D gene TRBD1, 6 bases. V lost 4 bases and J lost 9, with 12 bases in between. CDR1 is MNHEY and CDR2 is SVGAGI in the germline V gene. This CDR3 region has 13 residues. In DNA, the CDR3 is TGTGCCAGCAGTTCCACCCAGGGGAGGGAGCTGTTTTTT. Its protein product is CASSSTQGRELFF.

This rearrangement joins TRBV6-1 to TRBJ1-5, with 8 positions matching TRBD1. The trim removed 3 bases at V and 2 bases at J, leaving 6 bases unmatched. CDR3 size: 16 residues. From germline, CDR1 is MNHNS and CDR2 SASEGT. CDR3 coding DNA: TGTGCCAGCAGTGAGCAGGGGGCGCGTGGCAATCAGCCCCAGCATTTT. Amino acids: CASSEQGARGNQPQHF.

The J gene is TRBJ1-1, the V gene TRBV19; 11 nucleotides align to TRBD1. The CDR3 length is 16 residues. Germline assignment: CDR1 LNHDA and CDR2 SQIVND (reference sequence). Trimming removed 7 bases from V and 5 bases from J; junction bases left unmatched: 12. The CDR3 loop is CASNPRTGGANTEAFF. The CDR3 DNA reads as TGTGCCAGTAATCCTCGGACAGGGGGCGCGAATACTGAAGCTTTCTTT.

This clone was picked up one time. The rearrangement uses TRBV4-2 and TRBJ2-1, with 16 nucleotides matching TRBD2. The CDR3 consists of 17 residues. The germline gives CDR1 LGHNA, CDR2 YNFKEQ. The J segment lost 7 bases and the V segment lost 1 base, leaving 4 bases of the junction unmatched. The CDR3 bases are TGTGCCAGCAGCCAAGTCCCGGGACTAGCGGGAGGGAATGAGCAGTTCTTC. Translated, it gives CASSQVPGLAGGNEQFF.

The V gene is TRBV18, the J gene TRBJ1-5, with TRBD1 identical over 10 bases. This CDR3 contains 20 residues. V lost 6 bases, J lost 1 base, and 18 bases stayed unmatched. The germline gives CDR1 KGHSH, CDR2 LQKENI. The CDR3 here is CASSPRPPFDRGQSNQPQHF. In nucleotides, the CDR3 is TGTGCCAGCTCCCCTCGTCCCCCCTTTGACAGGGGGCAGAGCAATCAGCCCCAGCATTTT.

The chain's CDR3 is CATSRVQGSAFF. The CDR3 nucleotides read TGTGCCACCAGCAGAGTCCAGGGTTCGGCTTTCTTT. The gene calls are TRBV15 and TRBJ1-1, with TRBD1 as a possible D gene (5 bases). This CDR3 has 12 amino acids. The germline V gene encodes CDR1 LNHNV and CDR2 YYDKDF (reference sequence). The V end was cut by 1 base, the J end by 11 bases, with 11 bases between.

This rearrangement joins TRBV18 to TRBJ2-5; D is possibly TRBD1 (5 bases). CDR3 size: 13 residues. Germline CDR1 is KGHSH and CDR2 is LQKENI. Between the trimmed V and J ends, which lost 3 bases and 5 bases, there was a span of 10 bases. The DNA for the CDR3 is TGTGCCAGCTCACCGACAGACGGGGAGACCCAGTACTTC. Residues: CASSPTDGETQYF.

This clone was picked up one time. The CDR3 DNA sequence: TGTGCCAGCTCACCCCTACGCGGGACTACGTTTGACGAGCAGTACTTC. Protein: CASSPLRGTTFDEQYF. The chain is built from TRBV18 and TRBJ2-7, with TRBD2 matching over 7 bases. Germline loops: CDR1 KGHSH, CDR2 LQKENI. The CDR3 sequence is 16 residues long. Trimming removed 3 bases from V and 5 bases from J; junction bases left unmatched: 13.

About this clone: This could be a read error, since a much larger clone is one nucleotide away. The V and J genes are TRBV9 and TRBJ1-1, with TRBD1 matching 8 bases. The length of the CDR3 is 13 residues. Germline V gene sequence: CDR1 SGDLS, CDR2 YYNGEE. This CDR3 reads CASSWTGNSEAFF. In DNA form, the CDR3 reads TGTGCCAGCAGCTGGACAGGGAACTCTGAAGCTTTCTTT.

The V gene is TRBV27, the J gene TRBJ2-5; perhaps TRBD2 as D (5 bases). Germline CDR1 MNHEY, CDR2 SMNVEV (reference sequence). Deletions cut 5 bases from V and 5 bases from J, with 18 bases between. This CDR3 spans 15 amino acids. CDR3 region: CASSHPGILRETQYF. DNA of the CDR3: TGTGCCAGCAGTCATCCGGGAATTCTCCGGGAGACCCAGTACTTC.

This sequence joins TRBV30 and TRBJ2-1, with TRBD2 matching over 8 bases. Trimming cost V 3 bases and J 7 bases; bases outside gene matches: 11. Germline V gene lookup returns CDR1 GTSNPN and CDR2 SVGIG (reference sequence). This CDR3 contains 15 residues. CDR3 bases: TGTGCCTGGAGGACTACGGGAGGGATCGGGAATGAGCAGTTCTTC. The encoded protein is CAWRTTGGIGNEQFF.

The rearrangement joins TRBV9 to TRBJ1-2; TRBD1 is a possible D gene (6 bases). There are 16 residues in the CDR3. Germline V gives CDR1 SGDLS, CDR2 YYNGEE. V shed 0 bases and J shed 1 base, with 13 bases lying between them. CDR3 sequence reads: CASSVGWTASNYGYTF. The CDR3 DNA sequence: TGTGCCAGCAGCGTAGGGTGGACAGCCAGTAACTATGGCTACACCTTC.

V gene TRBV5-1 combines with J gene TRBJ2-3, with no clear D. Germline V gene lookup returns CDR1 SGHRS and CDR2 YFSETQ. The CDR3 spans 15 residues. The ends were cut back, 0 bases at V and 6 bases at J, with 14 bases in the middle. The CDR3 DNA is TGCGCCAGCAGCTTGGGAGTCAGCGTTTCGGATACGCAGTATTTT. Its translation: CASSLGVSVSDTQYF.

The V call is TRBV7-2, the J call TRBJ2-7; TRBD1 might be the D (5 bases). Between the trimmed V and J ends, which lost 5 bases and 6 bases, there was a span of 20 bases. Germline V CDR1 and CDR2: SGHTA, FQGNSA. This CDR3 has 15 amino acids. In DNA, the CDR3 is TGTGCCAGCAGCCCTGGACACTACCCAGGCCCCGAGCAGTACTTC. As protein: CASSPGHYPGPEQYF.

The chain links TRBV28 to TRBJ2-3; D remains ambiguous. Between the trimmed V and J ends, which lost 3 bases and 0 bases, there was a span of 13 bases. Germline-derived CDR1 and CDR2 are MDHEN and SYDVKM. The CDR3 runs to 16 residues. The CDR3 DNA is TGTGCCAGCAGTTTTCAGAGGAGCGCTAGCACAGATACGCAGTATTTT. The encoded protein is CASSFQRSASTDTQYF.

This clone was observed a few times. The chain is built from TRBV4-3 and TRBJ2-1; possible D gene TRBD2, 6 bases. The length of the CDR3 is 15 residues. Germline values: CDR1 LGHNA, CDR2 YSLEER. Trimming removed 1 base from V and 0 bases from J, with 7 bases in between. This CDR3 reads CASSQGLDSYNEQFF. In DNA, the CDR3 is TGCGCCAGCAGCCAAGGACTAGACTCCTACAATGAGCAGTTCTTC.

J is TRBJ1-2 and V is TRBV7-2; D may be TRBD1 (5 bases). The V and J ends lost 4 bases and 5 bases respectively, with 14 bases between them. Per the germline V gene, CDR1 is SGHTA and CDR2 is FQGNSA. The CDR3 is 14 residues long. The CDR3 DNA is TGTGCCAGCAGCTCAAGCCCAGGGAATTATGGCTACACCTTC. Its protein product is CASSSSPGNYGYTF.

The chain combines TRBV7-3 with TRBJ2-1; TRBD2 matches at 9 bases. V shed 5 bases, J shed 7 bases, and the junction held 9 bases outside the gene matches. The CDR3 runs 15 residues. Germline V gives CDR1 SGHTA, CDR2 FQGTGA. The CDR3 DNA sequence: TGTGCCAGCAGCCAATCAGCGGGAGGAGGAAATGAGCAGTTCTTC. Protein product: CASSQSAGGGNEQFF.

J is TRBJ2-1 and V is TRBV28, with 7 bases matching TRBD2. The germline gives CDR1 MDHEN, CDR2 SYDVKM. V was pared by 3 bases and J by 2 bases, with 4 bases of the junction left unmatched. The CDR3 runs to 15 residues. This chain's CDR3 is CASSLGREPYNEQFF. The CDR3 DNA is TGTGCCAGCAGTTTGGGGCGGGAGCCCTACAATGAGCAGTTCTTC.

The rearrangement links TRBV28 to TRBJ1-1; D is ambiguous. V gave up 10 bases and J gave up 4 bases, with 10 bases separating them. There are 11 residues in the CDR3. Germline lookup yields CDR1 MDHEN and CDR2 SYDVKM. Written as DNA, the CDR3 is TGTGCCACCAAAAGCCTCACTGAAGCTTTCTTT. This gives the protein CATKSLTEAFF. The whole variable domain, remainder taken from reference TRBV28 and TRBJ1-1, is DVKVTQSSRYLVKRTGEKVFLECVQDMDHENMFWYRQDPGLGLRLIYFSYDVKMKEKGDIPEGYSVSREKKERFSLILESASTNQTSMYLCATKSLTEAFFGQGTRLTVV.

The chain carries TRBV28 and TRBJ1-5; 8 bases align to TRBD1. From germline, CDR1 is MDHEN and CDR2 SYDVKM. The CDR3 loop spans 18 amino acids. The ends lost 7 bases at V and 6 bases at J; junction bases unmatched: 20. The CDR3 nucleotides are TGTGCCAGCACCGCCAGGGGGCACTCCTTCGTTTCGAGTCAGCCCCAGCATTTT. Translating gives CASTARGHSFVSSQPQHF.